The sequence of this T cell receptor (beta chain) was determined in a study of cytomegalovirus exposure and HLA in healthy donors. 13 Jbeta primers and 60 Vbeta primers were used for the PCR. Profiling relied on immunoSEQ multiplex PCR, and the TCRdb table lists in-frame clones only, not all of them. In the table there are over 150,000 clones, about four fifths of which are singletons. V lost 1 base, J lost 5 bases, and 5 bases stayed unmatched. The CDR3 runs 15 residues. Germline V gene data show CDR1 as PRHDT and CDR2 as FYEKMQ (reference sequence). The chain joins TRBV13 to TRBJ2-1; 7 bases agree with TRBD1. This TCR derives from a woman between 50 and 59 years old in good health and CMV-seronegative. Source material: PBMCs. CDR3 amino acids: CASSLAGTENNEQFF. Written as DNA, the CDR3 is TGTGCCAGCAGCTTAGCCGGGACAGAAAACAATGAGCAGTTCTTC.